The T cell receptor (beta chain) described here comes from a study of blood T cell repertoires in COVID-19. Study summary: Both acute and convalescent COVID-19 samples were obtained from the United States, Italy and Spain.

Per the authors' pipeline: By means of reference gene primer amplification, nucleated cell counts were estimated. Assay used: immunoSEQ multiplex PCR; TCRdb lists only in-frame clones, some missing. V, J and clone size derive from that table, while D and trimming were established from the DNA sequence. The top ten clones hold more than 9% of a sample with more than 300,000 clones, more than 75% of them seen once. V lost 6 bases, J lost 7 bases, and 4 bases stayed unmatched. CDR1 and CDR2 (germline): ENHRY, SYGVKD. The CDR3 consists of 13 residues. Enrollment of patients from Seattle took place during active infection, with longitudinal follow-up.

V usage is TRBV10-3 and J usage is TRBJ2-1, with 9 bases that match TRBD1. The clonotype originates from a woman in her 30s with COVID-19, enrolled during active disease. Sequencing used peripheral blood. The CDR3 DNA reads as TGTGCCATCAGACAGGGGGCGGCAAATGAGCAGTTCTTC. Translated: CAIRQGAANEQFF.